The entry that follows covers one TCR beta chain sequence. Its target is unknown. This record belongs to a study of lymphopenia after photon versus proton radiotherapy. Study-wide points: Post-nadir diversity loss with photons came from oligoclonal expansion, particularly CD8+ Temra cells. Only patients who died were analyzed for survival; proton advantage is unproven. Proton therapy kept repertoires fairly stable, unlike photons, which gained effector/memory cells. In patients who died, overall survival fell as post-nadir TCR diversity dropped more.

The CDR3 length is 15 residues. Germline V CDR1 and CDR2: GTSNPN, SVGIG (reference sequence). Trimming left V 2 bases short and J 0 bases short, with 14 bases between. TCRdb keeps only in-frame clones here, not all; method: immunoSEQ multiplex PCR. The sample consists of fewer than 45,000 clones, around 83% of them appearing once. Sequenced here: peripheral blood, sampled from a patient treated with proton-based radiotherapy. This TCR was sampled from an older woman with pancreatic cancer. Some clones in this sample may be carry-over from other donors' samples. The chain has TRBV30 and TRBJ2-7; the D gene is possibly TRBD2 (5 bases). DNA of the CDR3: TGTGCCTGGAGTCTTCCCGGGATGCACTCCTACGAGCAGTACTTC. Translation: CAWSLPGMHSYEQYF.